This is a list of T cell receptor beta chains from one sample in a study of identical twins. In TCRdb, the 5' RACE reads were re-called with MiXCR into one record per CDR3 protein. Of a few hundred thousand distinct CDR3 sequences in the sample, about 18% were seen once. Sequencing was carried out using naive T cells sorted from blood. The receptor source for this set is a man over 45 in good health. Each CDR3 is given without its conserved first and last residue.

v_gene: TRBV12-3/TRBV12-4; j_gene: TRBJ1-1; CDR3aa: ASSLDVRGSGAF
v_gene: TRBV28; j_gene: TRBJ1-2; CDR3aa: ASSFRDRGYT
v_gene: TRBV20-1; j_gene: TRBJ1-6; CDR3aa: SAQQGVNNSPLH
v_gene: TRBV5-1; j_gene: TRBJ1-1; CDR3aa: ASSLEPGVDTEAF
v_gene: TRBV10-3; j_gene: TRBJ2-7; CDR3aa: AIRKDAAYEQY
v_gene: TRBV18; j_gene: TRBJ2-7; CDR3aa: ASSRSVFSYEQY
v_gene: TRBV28; j_gene: TRBJ1-4; CDR3aa: ATYVGRPKGKLF
v_gene: TRBV12-3/TRBV12-4; j_gene: TRBJ2-1; CDR3aa: ASSPGANEQF
v_gene: TRBV9; j_gene: TRBJ2-1; CDR3aa: ASSVEGTSNEQF
v_gene: TRBV7-2; j_gene: TRBJ2-7; CDR3aa: ASSEGPIYEQY
v_gene: TRBV20-1; j_gene: TRBJ1-1; CDR3aa: SAQGWNTEAF
v_gene: TRBV9; j_gene: TRBJ2-2; CDR3aa: ASSVDPELNTGELF
v_gene: TRBV12-3/TRBV12-4; j_gene: TRBJ2-2; CDR3aa: ASSLSVPPGELF
v_gene: TRBV6-5; j_gene: TRBJ1-6; CDR3aa: ASSYSARSVGPNSPLH
v_gene: TRBV7-9; j_gene: TRBJ2-1; CDR3aa: ASSLARDLGWANEQF
v_gene: TRBV20-1; j_gene: TRBJ1-1; CDR3aa: SARRPGQSDTEAF
v_gene: TRBV7-2; j_gene: TRBJ1-6; CDR3aa: ASAHSYNSPLH
v_gene: TRBV6-2/TRBV6-3; j_gene: TRBJ2-2; CDR3aa: ASTHRGRHAGELF
v_gene: TRBV20-1; j_gene: TRBJ2-3; CDR3aa: SARELMLADTDTQY
v_gene: TRBV7-6; j_gene: TRBJ2-5; CDR3aa: ASSLARGGVRETQY
v_gene: TRBV6-1; j_gene: TRBJ2-3; CDR3aa: ASSELGLSSTDTQY
v_gene: TRBV4-1; j_gene: TRBJ2-3; CDR3aa: ASSQVSGGDTQY
v_gene: TRBV28; j_gene: TRBJ2-7; CDR3aa: ASCTDFDSSYEQY
v_gene: TRBV27; j_gene: TRBJ1-1; CDR3aa: ATRTRGWTEAF
v_gene: TRBV6-4; j_gene: TRBJ2-1; CDR3aa: ASSVLQLAGVSGRSYNEQF
v_gene: TRBV7-6; j_gene: TRBJ2-3; CDR3aa: ASSLAPGGGQADTQY
v_gene: TRBV19; j_gene: TRBJ2-1; CDR3aa: ASSIGLNNEQF
v_gene: TRBV5-1; j_gene: TRBJ2-1; CDR3aa: ASSPTSLATNEQF
v_gene: TRBV20-1; j_gene: TRBJ2-7; CDR3aa: SAGAIAAYEQY
v_gene: TRBV6-4; j_gene: TRBJ2-5; CDR3aa: ASSDFRGGTQY
v_gene: TRBV29-1; j_gene: TRBJ2-5; CDR3aa: SVRTGGGQTQY
v_gene: TRBV18; j_gene: TRBJ2-1; CDR3aa: ASSPYGGREQF
v_gene: TRBV12-3/TRBV12-4; j_gene: TRBJ2-3; CDR3aa: ASSLTSGETDTQY
v_gene: TRBV12-3/TRBV12-4; j_gene: TRBJ2-7; CDR3aa: ASVSPLGSVSEQY
v_gene: TRBV7-2; j_gene: TRBJ1-2; CDR3aa: ASSLTQFRVDYGYT
v_gene: TRBV5-5; j_gene: TRBJ1-2; CDR3aa: ASSLEGGATPFGYT
v_gene: TRBV27; j_gene: TRBJ2-1; CDR3aa: ASSPSSGLEQF
v_gene: TRBV5-1; j_gene: TRBJ2-2; CDR3aa: ASSLVPSGVRTGELF
v_gene: TRBV19; j_gene: TRBJ2-6; CDR3aa: ASSHMPGQARAGANVLT
v_gene: TRBV4-1; j_gene: TRBJ2-5; CDR3aa: ASSRTPGQEETQY
v_gene: TRBV20-1; j_gene: TRBJ2-1; CDR3aa: SALRDRVNEQF
v_gene: TRBV18; j_gene: TRBJ2-5; CDR3aa: ASSPARETQY
v_gene: TRBV15; j_gene: TRBJ2-3; CDR3aa: ATSSQRDTQY
v_gene: TRBV5-5; j_gene: TRBJ2-2; CDR3aa: ASSWGRNTGELF
v_gene: TRBV28; j_gene: TRBJ1-2; CDR3aa: ASSPNLVGYT
v_gene: TRBV20-1; j_gene: TRBJ1-6; CDR3aa: SAGRRTAMNSPLH
v_gene: TRBV4-2; j_gene: TRBJ1-4; CDR3aa: ASSPRTGWDKLF
v_gene: TRBV20-1; j_gene: TRBJ1-4; CDR3aa: SARRGQVHEKLF
v_gene: TRBV7-8; j_gene: TRBJ2-7; CDR3aa: ASSLPGQSSYEQY
v_gene: TRBV9; j_gene: TRBJ2-5; CDR3aa: ASSVPTEGTQY
v_gene: TRBV6-1; j_gene: TRBJ1-1; CDR3aa: ASRRGRNGATEAF
v_gene: TRBV6-2/TRBV6-3; j_gene: TRBJ2-7; CDR3aa: ASSYSSRRSYEQY
v_gene: TRBV6-2/TRBV6-3; j_gene: TRBJ2-7; CDR3aa: ASSYPGDYEQY